The 26 T cell receptor beta chains below all came from one sample that was sequenced in a study of blood T cell repertoires in COVID-19. Libraries were prepared by immunoSEQ multiplex PCR; TCRdb keeps only in-frame clonotypes and omits some of them. In the table there are 350,000 or so clones, around 87% of which are singletons. Sample: peripheral blood. These receptors were collected from a woman aged 30 to 39 with COVID-19, enrolled during active disease.

The V and J genes are TRBV6-6 and TRBJ2-2; D is perhaps TRBD1 (6 bases). V lost 2 bases to trimming and J lost 4 bases, with 11 bases between them. The CDR3 covers 15 residues. Germline assignment: CDR1 MNHNY and CDR2 SVGAGI (reference sequence). CDR3 DNA sequence: TGTGCCAGCAGTTACCGGCAGGGGACCACCGGGGAGCTGTTTTTT. It specifies CASSYRQGTTGELFF.

The rearrangement uses TRBV11-2 and TRBJ2-7; TRBD2 is a possible D gene (5 bases). The CDR3 runs to 13 residues. V was clipped by 4 bases and J by 6 bases, with 13 bases between them. Germline V gene sequence: CDR1 SGHAT, CDR2 FQNNGV. The DNA for the CDR3 is TGTGCCAGCAGCTCCGGACTCCTTTCCGAGCAGTACTTC. The encoded protein is CASSSGLLSEQYF.

The chain is built from TRBV30 and TRBJ1-1, with 7 bases that match TRBD1. The trim removed 4 bases at V and 9 bases at J, leaving 5 bases unmatched. The CDR3 is made up of 11 amino acids. Germline CDR1 reads GTSNPN; CDR2 reads SVGIG (reference sequence). The CDR3 is CAWKTGSKAFF. In DNA, the CDR3 is TGTGCCTGGAAGACAGGGTCCAAAGCTTTCTTT.

The chain employs TRBV6-5 and TRBJ1-1; no reliable D call. The V gene's germline CDR1 is MNHEY and CDR2 SVGAGI. Trimming stripped 4 bases from V and 1 base from J, with 7 bases between. This CDR3 comprises 13 residues. CDR3: CASSLTANTEAFF. The CDR3 DNA is TGTGCCAGCAGTTTAACAGCGAACACTGAAGCTTTCTTT.

This chain uses TRBV7-3 with TRBJ2-1; 9 bases map to TRBD2. Germline values: CDR1 SGHTA, CDR2 FQGTGA. This CDR3 has 14 amino acids. J gave up 5 bases and V 1 base, and 0 bases lay outside the gene matches. CDR3: CASSLIAGDNEQFF. As DNA, the CDR3 is TGTGCCAGCAGCTTAATAGCGGGGGACAATGAGCAGTTCTTC.

The chain recombines TRBV4-3 with TRBJ1-5; D gene unclear. Trimming removed 0 bases from V and 7 bases from J, with 7 bases in between. From germline, CDR1 is LGHNA and CDR2 YSLEER. There are 13 residues in the CDR3. Written as DNA, the CDR3 is TGCGCCAGCAGCCAAGATAGGAGGCAGCCCCAGCATTTT. Translating it yields CASSQDRRQPQHF.

The J gene is TRBJ2-2, the V gene TRBV10-3; D is possibly TRBD2 (5 bases). This CDR3 contains 13 residues. The V gene's germline CDR1 is ENHRY and CDR2 SYGVKD. With 0 bases removed from V and 8 bases from J, the gap between germline ends came to 7 bases. The CDR3 sequence is CAISESERGELFF. As DNA, the CDR3 is TGTGCCATCAGTGAGTCGGAGCGGGGGGAGCTGTTTTTT.

The chain is built from TRBV7-9 and TRBJ1-4; 7 bases line up with TRBD1. CDR3 size: 15 residues. With V trimmed by 1 base and J by 8 bases, 7 bases remained unmatched. CDR1 SEHNR and CDR2 FQNEAQ come from the germline V gene (reference sequence). The CDR3 nucleotides read TGTGCCAGCAGCTTAGGGGACAGCTCATTGGAAAAACTGTTTTTT. Residues: CASSLGDSSLEKLFF.

V gene TRBV5-4 combines with J gene TRBJ2-7, with 7 bases fitting TRBD2. Germline V CDR1 and CDR2: SGHNT, YYREEE (reference sequence). J lost 2 bases, V lost 4 bases, and 9 bases had no gene match. The CDR3 is 15 amino acids. CDR3 loop: CASSLPAGSAYEQYF. The CDR3 DNA reads TGTGCCAGCAGCCTACCAGCGGGATCCGCCTACGAGCAGTACTTC.

The rearrangement joins TRBV25-1 to TRBJ1-2, with D perhaps matching TRBD1 (5 bases). There are 12 residues in the CDR3. Trimming left V 2 bases short and J 8 bases short, with 9 bases between. Per the germline V gene, CDR1 is MGHDK and CDR2 is SYGVNS. The CDR3 spells CASSEAGSGYTF. CDR3 DNA: TGTGCCAGCAGTGAAGCAGGGTCAGGCTACACCTTC.

V gene TRBV27 combines with J gene TRBJ2-7; perhaps TRBD2 as D (6 bases). The germline gives CDR1 MNHEY, CDR2 SMNVEV (reference sequence). V was trimmed by 0 bases and J by 5 bases, leaving 11 bases between them. The CDR3 contains 14 residues. This chain's CDR3 is CASSLSLAFHEQYF. The CDR3 DNA is TGTGCCAGCAGTTTATCTCTAGCGTTCCACGAGCAGTACTTC.

There are many counts of this clone. The CDR3 protein is CASSLGAREGFF. CDR3 sequence (DNA): TGTGCCAGCAGCTTAGGGGCGCGAGAGGGCTTCTTC. The chain is built from TRBV7-2 and TRBJ2-1; D is perhaps TRBD2 (5 bases). The CDR3 contains 12 residues. The V end was cut by 1 base, the J end by 16 bases, with 14 bases between. Germline loops: CDR1 SGHTA, CDR2 FQGNSA.

This clone was seen more than once but under ten times. The V and J genes are TRBV5-1 and TRBJ2-7; TRBD2 might be the D (5 bases). CDR1 and CDR2 (germline): SGHRS, YFSETQ. This CDR3 region has 14 residues. Trimming left V 0 bases short and J 2 bases short, with 9 bases between. This chain's CDR3 is CASSLGATTYEQYF. In DNA, the CDR3 is TGCGCCAGCAGCTTGGGGGCGACTACCTACGAGCAGTACTTC.

The rearrangement links TRBV2 to TRBJ2-7, with TRBD2 as a possible D gene (6 bases). The CDR3 extends over 17 amino acids. Germline V CDR1 and CDR2: SNHLY, FYNNEI. Between the trimmed V and J ends, which lost 8 bases and 2 bases, there was a span of 25 bases. The CDR3 loop is CASRARGGALAPYEQYF. Here the CDR3 DNA reads TGTGCCAGCCGAGCCCGAGGCGGGGCCCTGGCTCCCTACGAGCAGTACTTC. Drawing the rest from reference TRBV2 and TRBJ2-7, the complete variable domain is EPEVTQTPSHQVTQMGQEVILRCVPISNHLYFYWYRQILGQKVEFLVSFYNNEISEKSEIFDDQFSVERPDGSNFTLKIRSTKLEDSAMYFCASRARGGALAPYEQYFGPGTRLTVT.

The chain is built from TRBV12-3 or TRBV12-4 and TRBJ1-1, with 7 bases fitting TRBD1. Trimming cost V 7 bases and J 4 bases; bases outside gene matches: 6. This CDR3 is built from 13 residues. This chain's CDR3 is CASTKTGITEAFF. In DNA, the CDR3 is TGTGCCAGCACCAAGACAGGGATCACTGAAGCTTTCTTT.

The J gene is TRBJ1-1, the V gene TRBV6-6; D not certain. The CDR3 runs to 16 residues. Between the trimmed V and J ends, which lost 8 bases and 6 bases, there was a span of 25 bases. Germline V gene data show CDR1 as MNHNY and CDR2 as SVGAGI (reference sequence). CDR3 sequence (DNA): TGTGCCAGCCTTCTGGGGTTGGCGGGAGGTAACCCTGAAGCTTTCTTT. Translating gives CASLLGLAGGNPEAFF.

In its sample, this clone was seen once. The chain is built from TRBV4-1 and TRBJ2-4; tentatively, D is TRBD2 (6 bases). The germline CDR1 and CDR2 sequences are MGHRA and YSYEKL. The CDR3 is 18 amino acids. V lost 0 bases and J 0 bases, leaving 15 bases between the germline ends. Written as DNA, the CDR3 is TGCGCCAGCAGCCAAGATGGGGAGGAGGGCCTAGCCAAAAACATTCAGTACTTC. Residues: CASSQDGEEGLAKNIQYF.

V and J are TRBV4-1 and TRBJ1-3, with 7 bases lining up with TRBD1. The CDR3 loop spans 16 amino acids. The germline V gene encodes CDR1 MGHRA and CDR2 YSYEKL. The junction had 10 bases not matched to a gene; V was cut back by 2 bases and J by 6 bases. CDR3 coding DNA: TGCGCCAGCAGCCAAAGTGGGACAGCCTCAATAAACACCATATATTTT. Amino acid sequence: CASSQSGTASINTIYF.

CDR3 in amino acids: CAIGSDRGPTEAFF. CDR3 DNA sequence: TGTGCCATCGGATCCGACAGGGGCCCGACTGAAGCTTTCTTT. The chain recombines TRBV10-3 with TRBJ1-1; 8 bases match TRBD1. CDR3 length: 14 residues. With V trimmed by 8 bases and J by 5 bases, 10 bases remained unmatched. Germline loops: CDR1 ENHRY, CDR2 SYGVKD.

This clone has a single count. J is TRBJ1-5 and V is TRBV6-5; TRBD1 is a possible D gene (5 bases). Trimming stripped 2 bases from V and 8 bases from J, with 10 bases between. Looked up from germline, CDR1 is MNHEY and CDR2 is SVGAGI. The CDR3 is 13 residues long. The CDR3 DNA reads as TGTGCCAGCAGTTACGGAGAAGGGGAGCCCCAGCATTTT. It encodes CASSYGEGEPQHF.

The V and J genes are TRBV7-6 and TRBJ2-3; 7 bases agree with TRBD1. After removal of 1 base from V and 3 bases from J, the junction contained 7 bases not matched to a gene. This CDR3 spans 16 amino acids. Germline CDR1 reads SGHVS; CDR2 reads FNYEAQ. The CDR3 region is CASSLGPGGGTDTQYF. The CDR3, as DNA: TGTGCCAGCAGCTTAGGGCCAGGGGGTGGGACAGATACGCAGTATTTT. Full variable domain (outside the CDR3, taken from reference TRBV7-6 and TRBJ2-3): GAGVSQSPRYKVTKRGQDVALRCDPISGHVSLYWYRQALGQGPEFLTYFNYEAQQDKSGLPNDRFSAERPEGSISTLTIQRTEQRDSAMYRCASSLGPGGGTDTQYFGPGTRLTVL.

The chain uses TRBV27 and TRBJ2-6, with D uncertain. Germline V lookup: CDR1 MNHEY, CDR2 SMNVEV (reference sequence). V was clipped by 6 bases and J by 1 base, with 10 bases between them. CDR3 length equals 15 residues. The CDR3 loop is CASSSVSSGANVLTF. The CDR3 DNA reads TGTGCCAGCAGCAGCGTCTCGTCTGGGGCCAACGTCCTGACTTTC.

DNA of the CDR3: TGTGCCACCTTTGGCAGATTGAACACTGAAGCTTTCTTT. Protein product: CATFGRLNTEAFF. The V and J genes are TRBV28 and TRBJ1-1; D call uncertain. The CDR3 is 13 residues long. Germline V lookup: CDR1 MDHEN, CDR2 SYDVKM. V was pared by 10 bases and J by 0 bases, with 12 bases between.

This chain uses TRBV12-1 with TRBJ2-5; the DNA was not used to check the table's D call, TRBD2. TRBV12-1 is tagged as a pseudogene. The CDR3 is 18 residues long. CDR3: CASSFRRLAGGLQETQYF. Here the CDR3 DNA reads TGTGCCAGCAGCTTTAGAAGGCTAGCGGGAGGCCTCCAAGAGACCCAGTACTTC.

The chain employs TRBV11-2 and TRBJ2-3; tentative D call: TRBD1 (5 bases). The CDR3 spans 13 residues. The V end lost 7 bases, the J end lost 0 bases, and 8 bases lay between the germline ends. Germline CDR1 SGHAT, CDR2 FQNNGV. CDR3 in amino acids: CASMGPSTDTQYF. The CDR3 nucleotides are TGTGCCAGCATGGGGCCAAGCACAGATACGCAGTATTTT.

V gene TRBV9 combines with J gene TRBJ2-7, with D maybe TRBD2 (5 bases). The length of the CDR3 is 14 residues. Trimming took 0 bases from V and 5 from J, leaving 12 bases between them. CDR1 and CDR2 from the germline V gene are SGDLS and YYNGEE. For the CDR3, the DNA is TGTGCCAGCAGCGTAGAAACGGCGGGTGACGAGCAGTACTTC. Translation: CASSVETAGDEQYF.